Listed here is a single TCR beta chain. Its antigen remains unidentified. The Oncomine TCR Beta short-read assay was applied to DNA of cultured CD4+ T cells. TCRdb ran MiXCR on the PCR reads and lists one entry per CDR3 protein. The sample has around 20,000 distinct CDR3 sequences, roughly two fifths seen once. This specimen comes from a study of vaccination and CD4 T cells after COVID-19. Study-level background: The convalescents included six males and four females, and among them two were Hispanic while seven were Caucasian.

Stated treatment: roughly 11-day PBMC culture with coronavirus spike peptide pools or control peptides (ViraFEST assay). The source material was CD4+ T cells from blood, cultured in vitro, sampled before SARS-CoV-2 vaccination. This TCR was sampled from a human donor who received a COVID-19 vaccine.

The CDR3 region is CASSLDSYEQYF. The CDR3 region has the DNA TGTGCCAGCAGTTTAGACTCCTACGAGCAGTACTTC. The chain uses TRBV12-3 or TRBV12-4 and TRBJ2-7; no firm D call. The CDR3 is 12 residues long. Trimming left V 1 base short and J 0 bases short, with 1 base between.